What follows is one TCR beta chain and its context. This sample stems from a study of blood T cell repertoires in COVID-19. As for the study in general: Donors in the United States, Italy and Spain gave samples during acute or convalescent COVID-19. T cells, B-cell-depleted T cells, or PBMCs supplied cDNA or gDNA.

Authors' processing steps: Estimation of nucleated cell counts was performed using reference gene primer amplification. The repertoire was sequenced with immunoSEQ multiplex PCR; TCRdb's copy has only in-frame clones and lacks some. D and trimming were read from the DNA, whereas the V and J calls and clone size are those reported in that table. Of 130,000 or so clones in the sample, about 80% are singletons; the top ten hold 12%. The V gene's germline CDR1 is SGHRS and CDR2 YFSETQ. The CDR3 has 17 amino acids. With 0 bases removed from V and 1 base from J, the gap between germline ends came to 16 bases.

This clonotype was sampled from a woman aged 55-69 years with acute or convalescent COVID-19. The specimen was peripheral blood. J is TRBJ1-1 and V is TRBV5-1; D might be TRBD1 (6 bases). CDR3 residues: CASSLGAGVESNTEAFF. The CDR3 DNA sequence: TGCGCCAGCAGCTTGGGGGCAGGGGTGGAGTCGAACACTGAAGCTTTCTTT.